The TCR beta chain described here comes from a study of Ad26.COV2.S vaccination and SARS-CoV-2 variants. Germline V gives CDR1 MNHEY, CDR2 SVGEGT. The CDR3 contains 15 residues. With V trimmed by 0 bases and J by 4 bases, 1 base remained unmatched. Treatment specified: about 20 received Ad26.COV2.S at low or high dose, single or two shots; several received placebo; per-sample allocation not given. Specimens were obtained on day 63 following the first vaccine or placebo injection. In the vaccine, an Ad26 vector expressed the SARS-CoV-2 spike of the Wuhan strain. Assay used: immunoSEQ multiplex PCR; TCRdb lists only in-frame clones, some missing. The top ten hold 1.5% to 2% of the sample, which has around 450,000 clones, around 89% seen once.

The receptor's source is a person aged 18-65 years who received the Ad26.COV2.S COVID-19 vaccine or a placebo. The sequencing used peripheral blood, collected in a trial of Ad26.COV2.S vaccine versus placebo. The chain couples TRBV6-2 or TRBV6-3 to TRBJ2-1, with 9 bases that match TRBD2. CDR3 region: CASSYSLAGYNEQFF. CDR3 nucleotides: TGTGCCAGCAGTTACTCGCTAGCGGGGTACAATGAGCAGTTCTTC.